This T cell receptor (beta chain) was found in a study of blood T cell repertoires in COVID-19. The overall study: From T cells, B-cell-depleted T cells, or PBMCs came the material, which was cDNA or gDNA.

The Seattle patients, enrolled during active infection, were followed longitudinally. TCRdb keeps only in-frame clones here, not all; method: immunoSEQ multiplex PCR. The top ten clones hold roughly 0.91% of a sample with 200,000 or so clones, just under 85% of them seen once. Sequencing was done on a sample of peripheral blood. This receptor was taken from a man aged 55-75 years with COVID-19, enrolled during active disease.

In DNA form, the CDR3 reads TGTGCCAGCAGCTATGGACAGGGGAACACTGAAGCTTTCTTT. This gives the protein CASSYGQGNTEAFF. This chain links TRBV13 with TRBJ1-1; 8 bases agree with TRBD1. V shed 4 bases, J shed 1 base, and the junction held 2 bases outside the gene matches. The length of the CDR3 is 14 residues. Germline CDR1 PRHDT, CDR2 FYEKMQ (reference sequence).